The 8 T cell receptor beta chains presented below share a single source sample, sequenced in a study of OX40 agonist ivuxolimab in advanced cancers. Assay used: immunoSEQ multiplex PCR; TCRdb lists only in-frame clones, some missing. The table records 20,000 to 25,000 clones, about 83% of them present only once. This specimen was CD4+ or CD8+ T cells sorted from blood, taken in a trial of the OX40 agonist ivuxolimab. The origin of the receptors is an adult with an advanced solid tumor such as melanoma, head and neck, liver or kidney cancer.

The chain is built from TRBV7-9 and TRBJ1-2, with TRBD1 as a possible D gene (5 bases). CDR1 is SEHNR, CDR2 FQNEAQ, per germline (reference sequence). The CDR3 has 15 residues. The V and J ends lost 6 bases and 4 bases respectively, with 18 bases between them. CDR3 coding DNA: TGTGCCAGCAGAGGGGAGGCGGGCTTTGGCTATGGCTACACCTTC. Its protein product is CASRGEAGFGYGYTF. The whole variable domain, filled in from reference TRBV7-9 and TRBJ1-2, reads DTGVSQNPRHKITKRGQNVTFRCDPISEHNRLYWYRQTLGQGPEFLTYFQNEAQLEKSRLLSDRFSAERPKGSFSTLEIQRTEQGDSAMYLCASRGEAGFGYGYTFGSGTRLTVV.

The J gene is TRBJ2-7, the V gene TRBV5-6, with D possibly TRBD1 on 5 matching bases. In germline, CDR1 is SGHDT, CDR2 YYEEEE. V was trimmed by 4 bases and J by 6 bases, leaving 14 bases between them. This CDR3 has 13 amino acids. The CDR3 coding sequence is TGTGCCAGCAGCCCTCAGGGTAGGGTCGAGCAGTACTTC. It encodes CASSPQGRVEQYF.

This clone appeared a few times. The chain has TRBV7-9 and TRBJ2-7; tentatively, D is TRBD1 (6 bases). In germline, CDR1 is SEHNR, CDR2 FQNEAQ (reference sequence). This CDR3 has 16 residues. The V end lost 10 bases, the J end lost 5 bases, and 27 bases lay between the germline ends. The CDR3 nucleotides read TGTGCCACCCAGGGGCCAAAAAGGGGCAGGGGCGACGAGCAGTACTTC. Its protein is CATQGPKRGRGDEQYF.

The chain couples TRBV27 to TRBJ2-1, with 9 bases that match TRBD2. Germline V CDR1 and CDR2: MNHEY, SMNVEV (reference sequence). The V segment lost 4 bases and the J segment 5 bases; nucleotides outside the gene matches: 9. This CDR3 comprises 16 residues. CDR3 coding DNA: TGTGCCAGCAGTTCGGATAGCGGGAGTAGGGACAATGAGCAGTTCTTC. Encoded protein: CASSSDSGSRDNEQFF.

The V call is TRBV29-1, the J call TRBJ1-2, with D unresolved. Germline values: CDR1 SQVTM, CDR2 ANQGSEA. Trimming stripped 3 bases from V and 3 bases from J, with 11 bases between. This CDR3 has 13 residues. CDR3 sequence reads: CSVEVSTDYGYTF. The CDR3 bases are TGCAGCGTTGAGGTTTCAACGGACTATGGCTACACCTTC. The whole variable domain, remainder taken from reference TRBV29-1 and TRBJ1-2, is SAVISQKPSRDICQRGTSLTIQCQVDSQVTMMFWYRQQPGQSLTLIATANQGSEATYESGFVIDKFPISRPNLTFSTLTVSNMSPEDSSIYLCSVEVSTDYGYTFGSGTRLTVV.

The chain employs TRBV7-9 and TRBJ1-3, with D perhaps TRBD1 (5 bases). V lost 0 bases to trimming and J lost 4 bases, with 10 bases between them. There are 15 residues in the CDR3. Germline assignment: CDR1 SEHNR and CDR2 FQNEAQ (reference sequence). The CDR3 DNA follows: TGTGCCAGCAGCTTAGCACGTGGGGGAGGAAACACCATATATTTT. The encoded protein is CASSLARGGGNTIYF.

The CDR3 here is CASSLSFSNQPQHF. The CDR3 DNA sequence: TGTGCCAGCAGTTTATCGTTTAGCAATCAGCCCCAGCATTTT. This sequence joins TRBV27 and TRBJ1-5, with D unclear. Trimming stripped 0 bases from V and 0 bases from J, with 3 bases between. This CDR3 is 14 amino acids long. Germline V gene data show CDR1 as MNHEY and CDR2 as SMNVEV (reference sequence).

This sequence joins TRBV25-1 and TRBJ2-7, with TRBD1 matching 8 bases. With V trimmed by 5 bases and J by 1 base, 7 bases remained unmatched. The CDR3 length is 15 residues. Germline values: CDR1 MGHDK, CDR2 SYGVNS. CDR3 in amino acids: CASSPPRTGSYEQYF. The CDR3 DNA reads TGTGCCAGCAGTCCGCCTCGGACAGGGTCCTACGAGCAGTACTTC.